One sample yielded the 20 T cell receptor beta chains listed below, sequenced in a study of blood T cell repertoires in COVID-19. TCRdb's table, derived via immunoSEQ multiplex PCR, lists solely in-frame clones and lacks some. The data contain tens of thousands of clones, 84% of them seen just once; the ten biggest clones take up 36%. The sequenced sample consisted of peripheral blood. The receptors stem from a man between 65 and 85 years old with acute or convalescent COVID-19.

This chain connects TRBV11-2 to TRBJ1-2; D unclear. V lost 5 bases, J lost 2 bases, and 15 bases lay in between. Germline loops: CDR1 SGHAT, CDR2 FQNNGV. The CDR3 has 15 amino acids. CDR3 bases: TGTGCCAGCAGCCCACAGCGCGGGCCCAACTATGGCTACACCTTC. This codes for CASSPQRGPNYGYTF. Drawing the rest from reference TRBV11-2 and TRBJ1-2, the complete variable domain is EAGVAQSPRYKIIEKRQSVAFWCNPISGHATLYWYQQILGQGPKLLIQFQNNGVVDDSQLPKDRFSAERLKGVDSTLKIQPAKLEDSAVYLCASSPQRGPNYGYTFGSGTRLTVV.

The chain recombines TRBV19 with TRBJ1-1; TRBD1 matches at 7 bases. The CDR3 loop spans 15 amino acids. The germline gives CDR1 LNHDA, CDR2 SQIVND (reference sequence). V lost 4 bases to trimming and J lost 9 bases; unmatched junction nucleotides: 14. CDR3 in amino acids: CASSTALPGQRKAFF. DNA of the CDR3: TGTGCCAGTAGTACCGCCCTCCCGGGACAGCGGAAAGCTTTCTTT.

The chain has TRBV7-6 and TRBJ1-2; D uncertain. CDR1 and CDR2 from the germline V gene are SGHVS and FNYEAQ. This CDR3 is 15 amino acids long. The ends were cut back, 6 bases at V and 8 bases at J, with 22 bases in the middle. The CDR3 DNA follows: TGTGCCAGCAGTAAAATCCCGTCCGGAGGCAGCGGCTACACCTTC. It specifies CASSKIPSGGSGYTF.

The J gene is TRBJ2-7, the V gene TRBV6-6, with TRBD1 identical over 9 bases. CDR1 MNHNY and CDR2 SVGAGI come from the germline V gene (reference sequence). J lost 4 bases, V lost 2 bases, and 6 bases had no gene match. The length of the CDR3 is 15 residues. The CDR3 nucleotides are TGTGCCAGCAGTTACGGGGACAGGGCCTTATACGAGCAGTACTTC. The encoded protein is CASSYGDRALYEQYF.

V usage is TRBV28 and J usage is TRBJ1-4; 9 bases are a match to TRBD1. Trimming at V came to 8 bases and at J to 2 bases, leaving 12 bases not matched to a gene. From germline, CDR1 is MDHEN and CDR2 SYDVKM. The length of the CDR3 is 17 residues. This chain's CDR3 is CASSSGQGYDTNEKLFF. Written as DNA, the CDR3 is TGTGCCAGCTCCTCGGGACAGGGTTATGACACTAATGAAAAACTGTTTTTT.

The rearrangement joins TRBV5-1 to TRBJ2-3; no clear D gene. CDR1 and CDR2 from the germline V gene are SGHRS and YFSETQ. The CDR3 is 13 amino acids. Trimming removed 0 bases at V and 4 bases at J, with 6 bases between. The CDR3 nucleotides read TGCGCCAGCAGCTTGGCGGTCGCAGATACGCAGTATTTT. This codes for CASSLAVADTQYF.

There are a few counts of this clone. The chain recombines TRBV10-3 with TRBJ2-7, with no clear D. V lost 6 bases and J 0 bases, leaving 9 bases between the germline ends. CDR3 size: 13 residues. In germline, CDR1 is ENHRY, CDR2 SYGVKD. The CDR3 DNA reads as TGTGCCATCAGGGATACAGTCTCCTACGAGCAGTACTTC. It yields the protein CAIRDTVSYEQYF.

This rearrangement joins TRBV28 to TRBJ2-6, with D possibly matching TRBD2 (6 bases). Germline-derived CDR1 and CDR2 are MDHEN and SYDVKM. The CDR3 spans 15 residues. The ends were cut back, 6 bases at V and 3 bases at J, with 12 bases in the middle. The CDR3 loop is CASSPGGVGANVLTF. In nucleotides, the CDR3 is TGTGCCAGCAGCCCCGGAGGGGTTGGGGCCAACGTCCTGACTTTC. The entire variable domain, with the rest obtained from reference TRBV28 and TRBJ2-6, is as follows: DVKVTQSSRYLVKRTGEKVFLECVQDMDHENMFWYRQDPGLGLRLIYFSYDVKMKEKGDIPEGYSVSREKKERFSLILESASTNQTSMYLCASSPGGVGANVLTFGAGSRLTVL.

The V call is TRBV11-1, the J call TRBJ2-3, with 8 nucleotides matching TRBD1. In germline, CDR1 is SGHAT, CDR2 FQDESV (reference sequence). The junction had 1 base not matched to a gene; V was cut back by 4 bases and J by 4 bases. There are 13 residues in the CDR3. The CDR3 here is CASSWDRPDTQYF. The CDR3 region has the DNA TGTGCCAGCAGCTGGGACAGGCCAGATACGCAGTATTTT.

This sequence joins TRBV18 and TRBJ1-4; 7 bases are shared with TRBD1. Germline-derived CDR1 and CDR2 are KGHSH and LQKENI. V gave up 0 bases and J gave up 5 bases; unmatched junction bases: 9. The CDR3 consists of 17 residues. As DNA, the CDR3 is TGTGCCAGCTCACCACCCACAGGGGCCCCACTAAATGAAAAACTGTTTTTT. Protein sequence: CASSPPTGAPLNEKLFF.

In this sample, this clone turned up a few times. CDR3 in amino acids: CASSYSGRRGIDGYTF. The CDR3 coding sequence is TGTGCCAGCAGTTATTCCGGACGGCGGGGGATAGATGGCTACACCTTC. The gene calls are TRBV6-5 and TRBJ1-2; TRBD1 is a possible D gene (5 bases). Germline V gene sequence: CDR1 MNHEY, CDR2 SVGAGI. Trimming took 3 bases from V and 6 from J, leaving 20 bases between them. The CDR3 length is 16 residues.

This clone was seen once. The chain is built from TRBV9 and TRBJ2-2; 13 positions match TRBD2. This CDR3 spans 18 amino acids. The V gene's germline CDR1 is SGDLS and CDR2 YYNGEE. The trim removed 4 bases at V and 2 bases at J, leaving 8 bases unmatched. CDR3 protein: CASSLRTSGSKNTGELFF. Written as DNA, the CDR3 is TGTGCCAGCAGCTTACGGACTAGCGGGAGCAAAAACACCGGGGAGCTGTTTTTT.

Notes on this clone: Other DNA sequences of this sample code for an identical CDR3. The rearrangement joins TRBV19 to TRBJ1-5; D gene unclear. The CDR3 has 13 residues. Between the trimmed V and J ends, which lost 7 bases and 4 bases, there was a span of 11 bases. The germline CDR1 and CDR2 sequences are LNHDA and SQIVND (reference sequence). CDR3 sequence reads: CASNPGRNQPQHF. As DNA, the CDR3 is TGTGCCAGTAACCCGGGGAGAAATCAGCCCCAGCATTTT.

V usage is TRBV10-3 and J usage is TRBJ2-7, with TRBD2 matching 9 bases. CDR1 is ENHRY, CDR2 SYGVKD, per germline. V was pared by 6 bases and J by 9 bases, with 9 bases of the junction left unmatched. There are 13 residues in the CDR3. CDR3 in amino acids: CAIRWGTSSPQYF. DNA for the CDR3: TGTGCCATCAGATGGGGGACTAGCTCCCCGCAGTACTTC.

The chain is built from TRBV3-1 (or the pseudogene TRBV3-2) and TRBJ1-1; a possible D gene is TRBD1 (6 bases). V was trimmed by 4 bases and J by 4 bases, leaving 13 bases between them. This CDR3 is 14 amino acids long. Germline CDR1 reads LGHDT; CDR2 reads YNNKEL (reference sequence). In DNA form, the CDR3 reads TGTGCCAGCAGCCTGCGGGGGGGCAGCACTGAAGCTTTCTTT. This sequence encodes CASSLRGGSTEAFF.

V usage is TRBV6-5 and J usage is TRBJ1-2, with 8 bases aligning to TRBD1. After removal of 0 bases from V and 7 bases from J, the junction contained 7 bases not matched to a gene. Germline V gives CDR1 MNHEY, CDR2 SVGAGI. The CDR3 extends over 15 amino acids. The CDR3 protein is CASSYSIDRGPGYTF. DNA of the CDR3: TGTGCCAGCAGTTACTCTATTGACAGGGGCCCTGGCTACACCTTC.

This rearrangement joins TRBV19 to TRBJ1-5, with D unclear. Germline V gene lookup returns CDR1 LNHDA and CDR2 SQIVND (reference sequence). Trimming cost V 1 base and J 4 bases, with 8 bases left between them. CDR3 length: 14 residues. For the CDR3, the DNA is TGTGCCAGTAGTATAGTGGGCGGGAATCAGCCCCAGCATTTT. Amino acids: CASSIVGGNQPQHF.

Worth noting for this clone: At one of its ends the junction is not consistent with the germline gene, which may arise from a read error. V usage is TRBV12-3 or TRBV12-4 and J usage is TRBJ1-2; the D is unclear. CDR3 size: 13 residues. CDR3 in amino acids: CASSLRAVEPTSF. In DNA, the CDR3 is TGTGCCAGCAGTTTGAGGGCAGTTGAACCCACAAGCTTC.

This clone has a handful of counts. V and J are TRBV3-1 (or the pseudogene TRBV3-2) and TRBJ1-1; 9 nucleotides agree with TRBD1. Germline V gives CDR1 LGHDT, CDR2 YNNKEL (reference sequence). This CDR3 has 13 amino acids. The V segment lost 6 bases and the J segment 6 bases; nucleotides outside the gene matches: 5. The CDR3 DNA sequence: TGTGCCAGCAGGGACAGGGGCATCTCTGAAGCTTTCTTT. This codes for CASRDRGISEAFF.

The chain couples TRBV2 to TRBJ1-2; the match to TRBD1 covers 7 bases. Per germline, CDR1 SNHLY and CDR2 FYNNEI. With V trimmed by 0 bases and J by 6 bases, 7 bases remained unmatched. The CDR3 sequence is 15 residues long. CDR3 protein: CASSEAVGQGDGYTF. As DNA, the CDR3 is TGTGCCAGCAGTGAAGCGGTCGGGCAGGGGGATGGCTACACCTTC.